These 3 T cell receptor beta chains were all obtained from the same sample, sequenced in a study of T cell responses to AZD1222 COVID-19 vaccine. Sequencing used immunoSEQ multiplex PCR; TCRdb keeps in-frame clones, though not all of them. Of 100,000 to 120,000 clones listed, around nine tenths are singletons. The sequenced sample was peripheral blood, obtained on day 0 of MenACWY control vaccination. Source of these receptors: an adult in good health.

The CDR3 spells CASSRYTGENQPQHF. As DNA, the CDR3 is TGCGCCAGCAGCCGCTACACAGGGGAGAATCAGCCCCAGCATTTT. This chain joins TRBV4-1 and TRBJ1-5; 7 nucleotides line up with TRBD1. Germline lookup yields CDR1 MGHRA and CDR2 YSYEKL. This CDR3 spans 15 amino acids. V dropped 4 bases and J dropped 4; count of bases not matched to a gene: 7.

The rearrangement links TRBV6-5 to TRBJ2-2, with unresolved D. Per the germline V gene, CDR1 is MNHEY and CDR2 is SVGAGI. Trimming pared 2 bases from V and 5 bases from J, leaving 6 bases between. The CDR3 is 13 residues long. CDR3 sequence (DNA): TGTGCCAGCAGTTACATTGGAACCGGGGAGCTGTTTTTT. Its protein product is CASSYIGTGELFF.

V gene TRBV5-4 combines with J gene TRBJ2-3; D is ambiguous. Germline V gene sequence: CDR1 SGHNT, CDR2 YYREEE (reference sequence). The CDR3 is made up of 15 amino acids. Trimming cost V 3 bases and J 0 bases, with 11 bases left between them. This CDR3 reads CASSSQRGSTDTQYF. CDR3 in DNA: TGTGCCAGCAGCTCTCAAAGAGGCAGCACAGATACGCAGTATTTT.